This T cell receptor (beta chain) was sequenced during a study of blood T cell repertoires in COVID-19. Germline V gene sequence: CDR1 MNHNS, CDR2 SASEGT. CDR3 length equals 15 residues. The V end lost 1 base, the J end lost 2 bases, and 9 bases lay between the germline ends. The assay was immunoSEQ multiplex PCR, and TCRdb's table has in-frame clones only and misses some. The table lists around 330,000 clones, roughly 88% of them singletons. One Seattle source followed patients from active infection through their disease course. The rearrangement joins TRBV6-1 to TRBJ1-5; maybe TRBD1 (5 bases). The source material was peripheral blood. The clonotype comes from a woman in her 30s with COVID-19, enrolled during active disease. CDR3 coding DNA: TGTGCCAGCAGTGAAGAGGGGTTGGGCAATCAGCCCCAGCATTTT. Translating it yields CASSEEGLGNQPQHF.